This record looks at one T cell receptor (beta chain) sequence and its context. Its cognate antigen is unknown. Each of the donors was a healthy bone marrow donor. This PCR relied on a set of 60 Vbeta primers and 13 Jbeta primers. In the original processing: An analysis that came later counted tens of millions of unique TCR beta chains, about 10 million shared. Sequencing used immunoSEQ multiplex PCR; TCRdb keeps in-frame clones, though not all of them. The V and J calls and the clone size are those of that table, but D and trimming were determined from the DNA. Recorded here are 20,000 to 25,000 clones; the top ten clones represent 15% to 20%. This entry comes from a study of cytomegalovirus exposure and HLA in healthy donors. Overall study findings and caveats: Exclusion applied to some V segments, including TRBV6-2 and TRBV6-3, as they were indistinguishable.

This CDR3 is built from 12 residues. Between the trimmed V and J ends, which lost 3 bases and 3 bases, there was a span of 7 bases. Germline V gene data show CDR1 as SGHDT and CDR2 as YYEEEE. Sequencing input: PBMCs. The V gene is TRBV5-6, the J gene TRBJ2-7; no reliable D call. The receptor was derived from a male donor in good health and CMV-seropositive. The CDR3 DNA is TGTGCCAGCAGCTCGGGTCTCTACGAGCAGTACTTC. As protein: CASSSGLYEQYF.